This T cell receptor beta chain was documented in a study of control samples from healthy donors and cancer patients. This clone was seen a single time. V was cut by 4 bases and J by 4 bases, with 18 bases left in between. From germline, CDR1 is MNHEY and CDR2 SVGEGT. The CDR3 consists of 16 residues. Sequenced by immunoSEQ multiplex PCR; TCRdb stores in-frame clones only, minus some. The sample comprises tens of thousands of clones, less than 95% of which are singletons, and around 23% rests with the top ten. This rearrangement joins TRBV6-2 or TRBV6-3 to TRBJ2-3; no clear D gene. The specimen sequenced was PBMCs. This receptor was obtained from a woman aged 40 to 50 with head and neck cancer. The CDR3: CASSSDHPGPPDTQYF. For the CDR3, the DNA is TGTGCCAGCAGTTCGGATCATCCTGGCCCCCCAGATACGCAGTATTTT.